Following are 31 T cell receptor beta chains from one sample sequenced in a study of blood T cell repertoires in COVID-19. Clones were sequenced by immunoSEQ multiplex PCR, and TCRdb holds only the in-frame ones, with some missing. The sample includes approximately 70,000 clones, approximately 79% of them seen just once. Sequencing was performed on peripheral blood. These receptors all come from a woman between 55 and 75 years old with acute or convalescent COVID-19.

The gene calls are TRBV3-1 (or the pseudogene TRBV3-2) and TRBJ1-1; 9 nucleotides match TRBD1. Trimming removed 0 bases from V and 5 bases from J; junction bases left unmatched: 7. Germline CDR1 reads LGHDT; CDR2 reads YNNKEL (reference sequence). This CDR3 has 16 amino acids. CDR3 loop: CASSQERGDRATEAFF. CDR3 bases: TGTGCCAGCAGCCAAGAGAGAGGGGACAGGGCTACTGAAGCTTTCTTT.

This clone was picked up a small number of times. J is TRBJ2-7 and V is TRBV6-2 or TRBV6-3; TRBD1 is a possible D gene (5 bases). Germline lookup yields CDR1 MNHEY and CDR2 SVGEGT. Trimming removed 4 bases at V and 3 bases at J, with 10 bases between. The CDR3 extends over 13 amino acids. The CDR3 is CASSFSRDYEQYF. As DNA, the CDR3 is TGTGCCAGCAGTTTCTCCAGGGACTACGAGCAGTACTTC.

V usage is TRBV4-3 and J usage is TRBJ2-7; D is perhaps TRBD2 (6 bases). Germline lookup yields CDR1 LGHNA and CDR2 YSLEER. The CDR3 length is 15 residues. The V end was cut by 1 base, the J end by 0 bases, with 10 bases between. The CDR3 DNA is TGCGCCAGCAGCCAAGGGGCGGGGAGCTCCTACGAGCAGTACTTC. Translating gives CASSQGAGSSYEQYF.

A note on this clone: The germline gene is not matched at one end of the junction; a read error may be the cause. The CDR3 DNA reads as TGTGCCAGCTCCCCACGCACGGGACAGGGTTCTGATGGGGCCAACGTCCTGACTTTC. Its protein is CASSPRTGQGSDGANVLTF. J is TRBJ2-6 and V is TRBV18; 9 bases map to TRBD1. The germline CDR1 and CDR2 sequences are KGHSH and LQKENI. The CDR3 runs to 19 residues.

This clone was seen repeatedly, ten times or more. V and J are TRBV28 and TRBJ1-2; TRBD1 is a possible D gene (5 bases). V was pared by 3 bases and J by 2 bases, with 13 bases between. CDR1 and CDR2 (germline): MDHEN, SYDVKM. This CDR3 spans 15 amino acids. CDR3 sequence: CASSFGGGRNYGYTF. In DNA form, the CDR3 reads TGTGCCAGCAGTTTCGGGGGAGGAAGAAACTATGGCTACACCTTC.

V gene TRBV15 combines with J gene TRBJ1-1; TRBD1 matches 7 bases. The germline V gene has CDR1 LNHNV and CDR2 YYDKDF (reference sequence). Trimming cost V 0 bases and J 0 bases; bases outside gene matches: 10. There are 18 residues in the CDR3. CDR3 in DNA: TGTGCCACCAGCAGAGAGGCCCCGGGACAGTCTATGAACACTGAAGCTTTCTTT. Amino acids: CATSREAPGQSMNTEAFF.

This chain uses TRBV7-3 with TRBJ2-1, with TRBD2 matching 14 bases. Germline CDR1 and CDR2: SGHTA and FQGTGA. This CDR3 comprises 16 residues. The V segment lost 2 bases and the J segment 9 bases; nucleotides outside the gene matches: 6. CDR3 residues: CASSLSTSGGASEQFF. CDR3 in DNA: TGTGCCAGCAGCTTATCGACTAGCGGGGGGGCCAGTGAGCAGTTCTTC.

The chain combines TRBV9 with TRBJ2-3, with a tentative D call TRBD2 (5 bases). Germline V gives CDR1 SGDLS, CDR2 YYNGEE. This CDR3 region has 15 residues. V lost 7 bases, J lost 0 bases, and 15 bases lay in between. Here the CDR3 reads CASSRARTSTDTQYF. The CDR3 DNA reads TGTGCCAGCTCACGAGCCCGGACTAGCACAGATACGCAGTATTTT.

The chain has TRBV18 and TRBJ1-6, with D possibly being TRBD1 (6 bases). CDR1 and CDR2 from the germline V gene are KGHSH and LQKENI. V was pared by 1 base and J by 10 bases, with 8 bases between. The CDR3 is 13 residues long. As DNA, the CDR3 is TGTGCCAGCTCACCACGGGACACCTCACCCCTCCACTTT. It yields the protein CASSPRDTSPLHF. The whole variable domain, remainder taken from reference TRBV18 and TRBJ1-6, is NAGVMQNPRHLVRRRGQEARLRCSPMKGHSHVYWYRQLPEEGLKFMVYLQKENIIDESGMPKERFSAEFPKEGPSILRIQQVVRGDSAAYFCASSPRDTSPLHFGNGTRLTVT.

J is TRBJ1-2 and V is TRBV4-3; tentative D call: TRBD1 (6 bases). Germline assignment: CDR1 LGHNA and CDR2 YSLEER. The CDR3 is 15 amino acids. The V and J ends lost 2 bases and 0 bases respectively, with 10 bases between them. CDR3 region: CASSQYRASNYGYTF. DNA for the CDR3: TGCGCCAGCAGCCAATACAGGGCGTCTAACTATGGCTACACCTTC.

This sequence joins TRBV13 and TRBJ2-7, with TRBD1 matching 9 bases. This CDR3 is built from 16 residues. Germline V gene sequence: CDR1 PRHDT, CDR2 FYEKMQ (reference sequence). V lost 5 bases and J lost 4; bases outside the gene matches: 12. The CDR3 loop is CASSPPDRGVGYEQYF. Written as DNA, the CDR3 is TGTGCCAGCAGCCCTCCCGACAGGGGGGTCGGGTACGAGCAGTACTTC.

The chain is built from TRBV6-2 or TRBV6-3 and TRBJ2-4, with D maybe TRBD1 (6 bases). The V gene's germline CDR1 is MNHEY and CDR2 SVGEGT. Deletions cut 5 bases from V and 5 bases from J, with 10 bases between. The CDR3 is made up of 13 amino acids. The CDR3 coding sequence is TGTGCCAGCAGTCCCCGGACAGAAAACATTCAGTACTTC. This encodes CASSPRTENIQYF.

V usage is TRBV5-8 and J usage is TRBJ1-1; D remains ambiguous. This CDR3 is built from 15 residues. The V end was cut by 1 base, the J end by 4 bases, with 14 bases between. Germline V gene data show CDR1 as SGHTS and CDR2 as YDEGEE. The CDR3 protein is CASSLWLPGGTEAFF. CDR3 DNA: TGTGCCAGCAGCTTGTGGCTCCCCGGAGGCACTGAAGCTTTCTTT.

The J gene is TRBJ2-3, the V gene TRBV25-1; D is uncertain. The V end lost 7 bases, the J end lost 5 bases, and 16 bases lay between the germline ends. The germline V gene has CDR1 MGHDK and CDR2 SYGVNS. The CDR3 is 14 residues long. The CDR3 here is CASNPSESGDTQYF. CDR3 sequence (DNA): TGTGCCAGCAATCCGTCGGAGTCCGGAGATACGCAGTATTTT.

The CDR3 here is CASSSQGPGESPLHF. The CDR3, as DNA: TGTGCCAGCAGCTCTCAGGGTCCGGGAGAATCACCCCTCCACTTT. The chain employs TRBV5-4 and TRBJ1-6; D is possibly TRBD1 (5 bases). Trimming shortened V by 3 bases and J by 10 bases, and 17 bases separated the two germline ends. The CDR3 consists of 15 residues. Per the germline V gene, CDR1 is SGHNT and CDR2 is YYREEE (reference sequence).

The rearrangement links TRBV11-3 to TRBJ2-2; 8 positions agree with TRBD1. V was clipped by 7 bases and J by 5 bases; unmatched bases: 6. The germline CDR1 and CDR2 sequences are SGHNT and YENEEA. The CDR3 spans 14 residues. The CDR3 region is CASTDRGHTGELFF. DNA of the CDR3: TGTGCCAGCACCGACAGGGGTCATACCGGGGAGCTGTTTTTT.

V gene TRBV6-5 combines with J gene TRBJ2-5; D is possibly TRBD1 (6 bases). Germline assignment: CDR1 MNHEY and CDR2 SVGAGI. V was pared by 4 bases and J by 11 bases, with 17 bases between. The CDR3 spans 13 residues. In DNA form, the CDR3 reads TGTGCCAGCAGTTCAGGGGCCCCACGGCGGCAGTACTTC. It translates to CASSSGAPRRQYF.

Written as DNA, the CDR3 is TGTGCCAGCAGCCTTGGCCCCCTCCCCTTCGAGCAGTACTTC. Its translation: CASSLGPLPFEQYF. The rearrangement links TRBV9 to TRBJ2-7; no clear D. There are 14 residues in the CDR3. CDR1 is SGDLS, CDR2 YYNGEE, per germline. V gave up 4 bases and J gave up 6 bases, with 17 bases separating them.

V and J are TRBV2 and TRBJ1-1; no clear D gene. Trimming left V 2 bases short and J 1 base short, with 11 bases between. Looked up from germline, CDR1 is SNHLY and CDR2 is FYNNEI. The CDR3 spans 15 residues. The CDR3 loop reads CASSENGVGNTEAFF. The CDR3 DNA sequence: TGTGCCAGCAGTGAAAACGGGGTGGGGAACACTGAAGCTTTCTTT. Using reference TRBV2 and TRBJ1-1 for the parts outside the CDR3, the full variable domain is EPEVTQTPSHQVTQMGQEVILRCVPISNHLYFYWYRQILGQKVEFLVSFYNNEISEKSEIFDDQFSVERPDGSNFTLKIRSTKLEDSAMYFCASSENGVGNTEAFFGQGTRLTVV.

The genes are TRBV5-6 and TRBJ1-5; a possible D gene is TRBD1 (6 bases). This CDR3 region has 16 residues. In germline, CDR1 is SGHDT, CDR2 YYEEEE. The V gene lost 2 bases and the J gene lost 3 bases, with 15 bases spanning the gap. The CDR3: CASSFRSGGANQPQHF. Here the CDR3 DNA reads TGTGCCAGCAGCTTTAGGTCCGGGGGGGCCAATCAGCCCCAGCATTTT.

This clone has more than one count but fewer than ten. The J gene is TRBJ2-7, the V gene TRBV7-8, with TRBD2 identical over 7 bases. Unmatched junction bases numbered 6, after V lost 8 bases and J lost 2 bases. In germline, CDR1 is SGHVS, CDR2 FQNEAQ. The CDR3 has 13 residues. DNA of the CDR3: TGTGCCAGCGGACTAGGGGAAACCTACGAGCAGTACTTC. It is translated as CASGLGETYEQYF.

The rearrangement joins TRBV7-9 to TRBJ1-1, with 7 bases aligning to TRBD1. CDR1 is SEHNR and CDR2 is FQNEAQ in the germline V gene (reference sequence). V trimming: 3 bases; J trimming: 4 bases; junction bases outside the gene matches: 5. This CDR3 is built from 14 residues. The DNA for the CDR3 is TGTGCCAGCAGCTTGACAGGGTTGGGCACTGAAGCTTTCTTT. Amino acids: CASSLTGLGTEAFF.

V is TRBV21-1 and J is TRBJ2-3; the table's TRBD2 call for D was not verified on the DNA. TRBV21-1 is given as a pseudogene. The CDR3 has 14 amino acids. The CDR3 region is CASTYSQSLDTQYF. CDR3 DNA sequence: TGTGCCAGCACTTATAGCCAGAGTTTAGATACGCAGTATTTT.

The genes are TRBV29-1 and TRBJ2-2, with 7 bases lining up with TRBD1. The V and J ends lost 7 bases and 3 bases, in that order; junction bases with no gene match: 8. The germline V gene has CDR1 SQVTM and CDR2 ANQGSEA. The CDR3 totals 14 residues. Here the CDR3 reads CSAATGTDTGELFF. In nucleotides, the CDR3 is TGCAGCGCCGCGACAGGGACGGACACCGGGGAGCTGTTTTTT.

Notes on this clone: The same CDR3 arises from other DNA sequences in this sample as well. The chain is built from TRBV7-3 and TRBJ2-6, with 8 bases matching TRBD1. The germline CDR1 and CDR2 sequences are SGHTA and FQGTGA. Trimming took 2 bases from V and 3 from J; bases not matched to a gene: 9. This CDR3 spans 18 amino acids. The CDR3 DNA reads as TGTGCCAGCAGCTTACGTGGGGGCAGGGGGCTTGGGGCCAACGTCCTGACTTTC. Translating gives CASSLRGGRGLGANVLTF.

This chain connects TRBV5-1 to TRBJ2-7, with TRBD2 matching over 10 bases. After removal of 4 bases from V and 5 bases from J, the junction contained 9 bases not matched to a gene. CDR1 is SGHRS, CDR2 YFSETQ, per germline. This CDR3 has 15 residues. Written as DNA, the CDR3 is TGCGCCAGCAGCCCTTTAGCGGGGGGCGCGAACGAGCAGTACTTC. It specifies CASSPLAGGANEQYF.

V is TRBV4-2 and J is TRBJ2-5, with 10 nucleotides matching TRBD1. The CDR3 is made up of 14 amino acids. The germline CDR1 and CDR2 sequences are LGHNA and YNFKEQ. The V segment lost 3 bases and the J segment 3 bases; nucleotides outside the gene matches: 1. CDR3 DNA sequence: TGTGCCAGCAGCCACGGACAGGGGGAAGAGACCCAGTACTTC. Translation gives CASSHGQGEETQYF.

V and J are TRBV3-1 (or the pseudogene TRBV3-2) and TRBJ2-7, with D perhaps TRBD1 (5 bases). The germline V gene has CDR1 LGHDT and CDR2 YNNKEL (reference sequence). V lost 2 bases and J lost 6, with 11 bases in between. This CDR3 has 13 residues. The DNA for the CDR3 is TGTGCCAGCAGCCAACTCGTTAGGGGCGAGCAGTACTTC. This sequence encodes CASSQLVRGEQYF.

This clone has only one observation. This chain connects TRBV24-1 to TRBJ2-5; TRBD2 aligns across 7 bases. Trimming removed 7 bases from V and 3 bases from J; junction bases left unmatched: 1. Germline CDR1 KGHDR, CDR2 SFDVKD. The CDR3 contains 12 residues. The CDR3 spells CATSRGEETQYF. The CDR3 DNA sequence: TGTGCCACCAGCCGGGGGGAAGAGACCCAGTACTTC.

The genes are TRBV5-1 and TRBJ2-3, with D possibly being TRBD1 (6 bases). Germline lookup yields CDR1 SGHRS and CDR2 YFSETQ. V lost 4 bases and J 3 bases, leaving 15 bases between the germline ends. CDR3 length: 15 residues. This CDR3 reads CASSRRQASTDTQYF. The CDR3 region has the DNA TGCGCCAGCAGCCGCAGACAGGCGTCGACAGATACGCAGTATTTT.

The chain carries TRBV14 and TRBJ2-2; TRBD1 matches 12 bases. The CDR3 is made up of 17 amino acids. Germline V lookup: CDR1 SGHDN, CDR2 FVKESK. The V and J ends lost 3 bases and 6 bases, in that order; junction bases with no gene match: 8. The CDR3: CASSQEGDRGPSGELFF. The CDR3 nucleotides are TGTGCCAGCAGCCAGGAGGGGGACAGGGGGCCTTCCGGGGAGCTGTTTTTT.